These 32 T cell receptor beta chains came from one sample sequenced in a study of T cell responses to AZD1222 COVID-19 vaccine. The method was immunoSEQ multiplex PCR; TCRdb's version includes in-frame clones alone and lacks a portion of them. The data hold some 150,000 clones, with around nine tenths observed a single time. The sequencing used peripheral blood, collected on day 0 of MenACWY control vaccination. All receptors come from an adult in good health.

This clone was detected only a few times. The chain recombines TRBV7-3 with TRBJ2-3, with 8 bases matching TRBD2. CDR1 and CDR2 from the germline V gene are SGHTA and FQGTGA. The CDR3 length is 16 residues. J was trimmed by 0 bases and V by 4 bases; bases with no gene match: 6. CDR3 DNA sequence: TGTGCCAGCAGCTCCCTTAAGCGGGAGAGCACAGATACGCAGTATTTT. This translates into CASSSLKRESTDTQYF.

The rearrangement joins TRBV2 to TRBJ1-5, with unresolved D. Trimming pared 6 bases from V and 4 bases from J, leaving 16 bases between. This CDR3 has 15 residues. In germline, CDR1 is SNHLY, CDR2 FYNNEI. CDR3 loop: CASRRTELGNQPQHF. CDR3 nucleotide sequence: TGTGCCAGCAGAAGAACGGAACTAGGGAATCAGCCCCAGCATTTT.

The V and J genes are TRBV5-1 and TRBJ2-2; TRBD2 is a possible D gene (6 bases). V gave up 1 base and J gave up 6 bases, with 19 bases separating them. The CDR3 covers 17 residues. Germline V gives CDR1 SGHRS, CDR2 YFSETQ. The CDR3 nucleotides read TGCGCCAGCAGCTTGAGGTCCCCGGGAGTTACGGCCGGGGAGCTGTTTTTT. Its translation: CASSLRSPGVTAGELFF.

This clone was seen more than once but under ten times. This chain joins TRBV10-2 and TRBJ2-2; 12 nucleotides align to TRBD2. V shed 7 bases and J 3 bases; nucleotides not matched to a gene: 3. The CDR3 runs 15 residues. Germline-derived CDR1 and CDR2 are WSHSY and SAAADI. In DNA form, the CDR3 reads TGCGCCAGCACTAGCGGGGGGGCCTACACCGGGGAGCTGTTTTTT. Amino acids: CASTSGGAYTGELFF.

The gene calls are TRBV30 and TRBJ2-7; possibly TRBD1 or TRBD2 for D (7 bases each). Trimming left V 3 bases short and J 5 bases short, with 14 bases between. Germline CDR1 GTSNPN, CDR2 SVGIG (reference sequence). The CDR3 totals 13 residues. The chain's CDR3 is CAWRVGGGHEQYF. The CDR3 DNA is TGTGCCTGGAGGGTGGGAGGGGGCCACGAGCAGTACTTC.

The J gene is TRBJ2-7, the V gene TRBV5-6; no reliable D call. Germline lookup yields CDR1 SGHDT and CDR2 YYEEEE. The CDR3 spans 14 residues. Deletions cut 1 base from V and 3 bases from J, with 11 bases between. This chain's CDR3 is CASSLREAFYEQYF. CDR3 DNA sequence: TGTGCCAGCAGCTTGAGAGAAGCCTTCTACGAGCAGTACTTC. Together with reference TRBV5-6 and TRBJ2-7, the CDR3 gives the full variable domain: DAGVTQSPTHLIKTRGQQVTLRCSPKSGHDTVSWYQQALGQGPQFIFQYYEEEERQRGNFPDRFSGHQFPNYSSELNVNALLLGDSALYLCASSLREAFYEQYFGPGTRLTVT.

The chain combines TRBV28 with TRBJ2-1, with D hard to call. The V end was cut by 4 bases, the J end by 8 bases, with 9 bases between. Germline CDR1 is MDHEN and CDR2 is SYDVKM. CDR3 length: 12 amino acids. The CDR3 loop reads CASSYLRYEQFF. In nucleotides, the CDR3 is TGTGCCAGCAGTTACCTACGGTATGAGCAGTTCTTC.

The V call is TRBV7-9, the J call TRBJ1-4; a possible D gene is TRBD1 (6 bases). CDR1 SEHNR and CDR2 FQNEAQ come from the germline V gene (reference sequence). The CDR3 length is 15 residues. Trimming stripped 1 base from V and 5 bases from J, with 11 bases between. In nucleotides, the CDR3 is TGTGCCAGCAGCTTAGGAGAAGGGGGAAATGAAAAACTGTTTTTT. Translated, it gives CASSLGEGGNEKLFF.

The chain couples TRBV19 to TRBJ1-2; 10 positions match TRBD1. The CDR3 is made up of 14 amino acids. Germline loops: CDR1 LNHDA, CDR2 SQIVND (reference sequence). Trimming removed 7 bases from V and 4 bases from J; junction bases left unmatched: 6. In nucleotides, the CDR3 is TGTGCCAGTAAGGGACAGGGGCAAGGCTATGGCTACACCTTC. This translates into CASKGQGQGYGYTF.

V gene TRBV5-4 combines with J gene TRBJ1-1, with D uncertain. Germline lookup yields CDR1 SGHNT and CDR2 YYREEE (reference sequence). The CDR3 totals 13 residues. V was trimmed by 4 bases and J by 3 bases, leaving 10 bases between them. CDR3 loop: CASSHVGDTEAFF. The CDR3 DNA reads as TGTGCCAGCAGCCATGTTGGGGACACTGAAGCTTTCTTT.

The V gene is TRBV7-6, the J gene TRBJ1-3; no clear D gene. The germline CDR1 and CDR2 sequences are SGHVS and FNYEAQ. Trimming removed 5 bases from V and 0 bases from J, with 11 bases in between. This CDR3 spans 15 amino acids. This CDR3 is CASSRQRDSGNTIYF. The DNA for the CDR3 is TGTGCCAGCAGCCGCCAGAGGGACTCTGGAAACACCATATATTTT.

The genes are TRBV19 and TRBJ1-5; perhaps TRBD1 as D (5 bases). The germline V gene encodes CDR1 LNHDA and CDR2 SQIVND (reference sequence). The CDR3 length is 16 residues. V was cut by 9 bases and J by 2 bases, with 20 bases left in between. The CDR3 DNA reads as TGTGCCAGCGCAACCCCAGGGAGGGGAGGCAATCAGCCCCAGCATTTT. This translates into CASATPGRGGNQPQHF.

V gene TRBV11-2 combines with J gene TRBJ1-1, with D perhaps matching TRBD1 (5 bases). V was pared by 5 bases and J by 1 base, with 8 bases between. Germline assignment: CDR1 SGHAT and CDR2 FQNNGV. CDR3 length: 13 amino acids. CDR3 loop: CASSPGSNTEAFF. The CDR3 DNA sequence: TGTGCCAGCAGCCCAGGGTCGAACACTGAAGCTTTCTTT. The full variable domain, with the rest looked up from reference TRBV11-2 and TRBJ1-1, is EAGVAQSPRYKIIEKRQSVAFWCNPISGHATLYWYQQILGQGPKLLIQFQNNGVVDDSQLPKDRFSAERLKGVDSTLKIQPAKLEDSAVYLCASSPGSNTEAFFGQGTRLTVV.

The chain links TRBV5-4 to TRBJ1-1, with D possibly being TRBD1 (6 bases). The V gene's germline CDR1 is SGHNT and CDR2 YYREEE (reference sequence). V lost 3 bases and J lost 1, with 13 bases in between. The CDR3 spans 15 residues. CDR3 amino acids: CASSWPPGQNTEAFF. The CDR3 nucleotides read TGTGCCAGCAGCTGGCCCCCGGGACAGAACACTGAAGCTTTCTTT.

The chain has TRBV19 and TRBJ1-1, with 7 positions matching TRBD1. This CDR3 spans 13 amino acids. CDR1 and CDR2 from the germline V gene are LNHDA and SQIVND (reference sequence). V dropped 3 bases and J dropped 7; count of bases not matched to a gene: 5. The CDR3 protein is CASSMTGFIEAFF. CDR3 in DNA: TGTGCCAGTAGTATGACAGGGTTCATTGAAGCTTTCTTT.

V usage is TRBV5-5 and J usage is TRBJ1-6; 9 bases line up with TRBD1. Germline V gives CDR1 SGHKS, CDR2 YYEKEE (reference sequence). Germline trimming cut 3 bases from V and 10 bases from J; bases unmatched to any gene: 8. The CDR3 is 15 residues long. The CDR3 reads CASSWTGVGGSPLHF. The CDR3 DNA reads TGTGCCAGCAGCTGGACAGGGGTTGGAGGATCACCCCTCCACTTT.

The chain employs TRBV9 and TRBJ2-7; D is perhaps TRBD2 (6 bases). CDR1 is SGDLS and CDR2 is YYNGEE in the germline V gene. Deletions cut 4 bases from V and 0 bases from J, with 11 bases between. The CDR3 runs to 14 residues. The CDR3 DNA is TGTGCCAGCAGCCCACAGACTAGCTCCTACGAGCAGTACTTC. Protein: CASSPQTSSYEQYF.

The chain has TRBV3-1 (or the pseudogene TRBV3-2) and TRBJ2-7; 14 bases match TRBD2. With V trimmed by 0 bases and J by 5 bases, 3 bases remained unmatched. The CDR3 runs 16 residues. Germline assignment: CDR1 LGHDT and CDR2 YNNKEL (reference sequence). This chain's CDR3 is CASSQDGTSGSHEQYF. The CDR3 bases are TGTGCCAGCAGCCAAGATGGGACTAGCGGGAGTCACGAGCAGTACTTC.

This clone was recorded only once. The chain has TRBV4-1 and TRBJ1-3; D might be TRBD1 (5 bases). This CDR3 is built from 14 residues. Per the germline V gene, CDR1 is MGHRA and CDR2 is YSYEKL. Between the trimmed V and J ends, which lost 1 base and 2 bases, there was a span of 6 bases. The CDR3 loop reads CASSQVGAGNTIYF. The CDR3 bases are TGCGCCAGCAGCCAAGTAGGGGCTGGAAACACCATATATTTT.

This clone was seen a single time. The rearrangement uses TRBV19 and TRBJ1-6; D may be TRBD1 (6 bases). This CDR3 comprises 15 residues. Trimming took off 7 bases at V and 7 bases at J, with 17 bases between the two ends. Germline CDR1 LNHDA, CDR2 SQIVND (reference sequence). DNA for the CDR3: TGTGCCAGTACCGAAGGACAGCGATTAAATTCACCCCTCCACTTT. Its protein product is CASTEGQRLNSPLHF.

V usage is TRBV6-6 and J usage is TRBJ2-7, with D uncertain. CDR3 size: 12 residues. The V gene lost 0 bases and the J gene lost 4 bases, with 4 bases spanning the gap. Germline CDR1 reads MNHNY; CDR2 reads SVGAGI (reference sequence). CDR3 region: CASSYSSYEQYF. CDR3 coding DNA: TGTGCCAGCAGTTACTCTTCATACGAGCAGTACTTC.

The genes are TRBV19 and TRBJ1-1; tentatively, D is TRBD1 (5 bases). Germline loops: CDR1 LNHDA, CDR2 SQIVND (reference sequence). The ends were cut back, 7 bases at V and 2 bases at J, with 14 bases in the middle. The CDR3 totals 14 residues. CDR3 amino acids: CASTFWGGNTEAFF. The DNA for the CDR3 is TGTGCCAGTACCTTTTGGGGCGGCAACACTGAAGCTTTCTTT.

The rearrangement links TRBV28 to TRBJ1-4; no clear D. Germline V gene sequence: CDR1 MDHEN, CDR2 SYDVKM. This CDR3 contains 15 residues. V shed 3 bases and J shed 2 bases, with 10 bases lying between them. Written as DNA, the CDR3 is TGTGCCAGCAGTTTTGGGTTATTGACTAATGAAAAACTGTTTTTT. Translating gives CASSFGLLTNEKLFF.

This clone has a single count. The genes are TRBV4-1 and TRBJ2-3; 7 bases map to TRBD2. J lost 0 bases, V lost 4 bases, and 1 base had no gene match. This CDR3 is 14 amino acids long. Germline assignment: CDR1 MGHRA and CDR2 YSYEKL. The CDR3 sequence is CASSPSGSTDTQYF. The CDR3 coding sequence is TGCGCCAGCAGCCCTAGCGGTAGCACAGATACGCAGTATTTT.

In the case of this clone: The identical CDR3 is also encoded by other nucleotide sequences in the sample. The chain couples TRBV12-3 or TRBV12-4 to TRBJ2-1; D is unresolved. CDR3 length equals 11 residues. V was pared by 6 bases and J by 4 bases, with 4 bases between. The CDR3 bases are TGTGCCAGCAGCGAATACAATGAGCAGTTCTTC. As protein: CASSEYNEQFF.

The J gene is TRBJ2-1, the V gene TRBV6-5, with TRBD1 matching 7 bases. Germline assignment: CDR1 MNHEY and CDR2 SVGAGI. The CDR3 runs 15 residues. The trim removed 0 bases at V and 4 bases at J, leaving 3 bases unmatched. The CDR3 region has the DNA TGTGCCAGCAGTTACTCAGGGGGCCAATACAATGAGCAGTTCTTC. Translating it yields CASSYSGGQYNEQFF.

This rearrangement joins TRBV9 to TRBJ2-3; TRBD2 is a possible D gene (5 bases). Trimming removed 3 bases from V and 0 bases from J, with 5 bases in between. The germline V gene encodes CDR1 SGDLS and CDR2 YYNGEE. CDR3 length: 13 amino acids. The CDR3 protein is CASSAGSTDTQYF. The CDR3 DNA follows: TGTGCCAGCAGCGCGGGGAGCACAGATACGCAGTATTTT.

The rearrangement joins TRBV6-4 to TRBJ2-1; 8 bases fit TRBD2. J was trimmed by 1 base and V by 4 bases; bases with no gene match: 3. Germline assignment: CDR1 MRHNA and CDR2 SNTAGT. There are 15 residues in the CDR3. The CDR3 coding sequence is TGTGCCAGCAGTGTGGTAGCGGGGTCCTACAATGAGCAGTTCTTC. Its translation is CASSVVAGSYNEQFF.

CDR3 sequence (DNA): TGTGCCTGGAGTGGGACGGCAAATCAGCCCCAGCATTTT. Translation: CAWSGTANQPQHF. The J gene is TRBJ1-5, the V gene TRBV30; no definite D call. This CDR3 contains 13 residues. CDR1 is GTSNPN and CDR2 is SVGIG in the germline V gene (reference sequence). The V and J ends lost 1 base and 4 bases respectively, with 8 bases between them.

This clone came up a few times. The CDR3 DNA follows: TGTGCCAGCAGTAGACAGGCGGGGCAGCCCCAGCATTTT. It yields the protein CASSRQAGQPQHF. This chain joins TRBV28 and TRBJ1-5; TRBD1 might be the D (6 bases). The germline gives CDR1 MDHEN, CDR2 SYDVKM. V was cut by 5 bases and J by 7 bases, with 12 bases left in between. This CDR3 comprises 13 residues.

J is TRBJ1-1 and V is TRBV3-1 (or the pseudogene TRBV3-2), with TRBD1 matching 10 bases. The CDR3 loop spans 14 amino acids. Unmatched junction bases numbered 5, after V lost 6 bases and J lost 4 bases. CDR1 LGHDT and CDR2 YNNKEL come from the germline V gene (reference sequence). CDR3: CASRYRDRGTEAFF. In DNA form, the CDR3 reads TGTGCCAGCAGATATAGGGACAGGGGCACTGAAGCTTTCTTT.

This clone was counted a few times. The chain links TRBV4-1 to TRBJ2-3, with 12 bases lining up with TRBD2. V shed 1 base, J shed 2 bases, and the junction held 4 bases outside the gene matches. CDR1 is MGHRA, CDR2 YSYEKL, per germline. The CDR3 is 17 residues long. CDR3 nucleotide sequence: TGCGCCAGCAGCCAAGGTGGACTAGCGGGGAACACAGATACGCAGTATTTT. It codes for CASSQGGLAGNTDTQYF.